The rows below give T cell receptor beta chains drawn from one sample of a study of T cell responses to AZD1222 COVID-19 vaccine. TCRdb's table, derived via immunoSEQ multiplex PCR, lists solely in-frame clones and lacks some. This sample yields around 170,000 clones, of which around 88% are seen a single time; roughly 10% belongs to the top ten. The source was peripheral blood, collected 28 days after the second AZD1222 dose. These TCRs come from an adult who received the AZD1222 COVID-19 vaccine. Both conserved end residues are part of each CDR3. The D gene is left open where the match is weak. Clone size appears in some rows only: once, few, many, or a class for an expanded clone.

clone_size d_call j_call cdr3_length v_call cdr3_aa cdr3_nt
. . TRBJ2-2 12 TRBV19 CASSHGSGELFF TGTGCCAGTTCACACGGGTCCGGGGAGCTGTTTTTT
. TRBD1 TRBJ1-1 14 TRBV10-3 CAISRQGLNTEAFF TGTGCCATCAGTAGACAGGGATTGAACACTGAAGCTTTCTTT
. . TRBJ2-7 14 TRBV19 CASTDSSDSYEQYF TGTGCCAGCACTGACAGTTCAGACTCCTACGAGCAGTACTTC
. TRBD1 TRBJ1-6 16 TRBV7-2 CASSLLRQGINSPLHF TGTGCCAGCAGCCTACTTCGACAGGGGATAAATTCACCCCTCCACTTT
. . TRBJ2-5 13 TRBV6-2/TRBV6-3 CASSWVERETQYF TGTGCCAGCAGTTGGGTCGAAAGGGAGACCCAGTACTTC
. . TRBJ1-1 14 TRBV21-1 CASSKGRIDTEAFF TGTGCCAGCAGCAAGGGGAGAATAGACACTGAAGCTTTCTTT
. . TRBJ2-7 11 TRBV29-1 CSVEWVSEQYF TGCAGCGTTGAATGGGTCTCCGAGCAGTACTTC
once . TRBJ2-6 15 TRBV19 CASSESSSGANVLTF TGTGCCAGTAGCGAAAGTTCCTCTGGGGCCAACGTCCTGACTTTC
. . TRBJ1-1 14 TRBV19 CASSQWGENTEAFF TGTGCCAGTAGTCAGTGGGGGGAAAACACTGAAGCTTTCTTT
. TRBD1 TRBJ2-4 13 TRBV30 CAWSWGQGDIQYF TGTGCCTGGAGTTGGGGACAGGGGGACATTCAGTACTTC